A single T cell receptor beta chain is shown here with its context. The data were taken from a study of healthy donors' naive CD4 and CD8 T cells. Germline-derived CDR1 and CDR2 are MNHEY and SVGAGI. V lost 5 bases, J lost 1 base, and 5 bases stayed unmatched. The CDR3 length is 15 residues. Starting from approximately 500 ng of total RNA, TCR libraries were made with linear amplification. TCRdb called the reads again in MiXCR, with one record for every CDR3 protein. The table lists 150,000 to 200,000 distinct CDR3 sequences, about 76% of them singletons. This sequence joins TRBV6-5 and TRBJ2-1; 7 positions match TRBD1. This clonotype originated in a pool of human donors in good health; the sample pools cells from several healthy donors. The material sequenced was naive CD4+ and CD8+ T cells sorted from blood, pooled from several donors. The CDR3 DNA reads as TGTGCCAGCAGTATAAAGACAGGGTCCTACAATGAGCAGTTCTTC. Translating it yields CASSIKTGSYNEQFF.